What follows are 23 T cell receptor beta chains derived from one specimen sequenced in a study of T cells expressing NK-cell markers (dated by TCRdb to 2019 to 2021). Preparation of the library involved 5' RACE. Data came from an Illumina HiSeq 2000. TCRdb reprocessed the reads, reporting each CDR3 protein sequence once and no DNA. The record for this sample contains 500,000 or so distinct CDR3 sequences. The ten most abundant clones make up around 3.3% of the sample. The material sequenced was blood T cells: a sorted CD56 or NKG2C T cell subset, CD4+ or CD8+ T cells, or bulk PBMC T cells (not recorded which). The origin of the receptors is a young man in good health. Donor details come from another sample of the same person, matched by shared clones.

CDR3 loop: CASSQEGKREGHSGANVLTF. The chain uses TRBV4-3 and TRBJ2-6; TCRdb selects TRBD2, and the lack of DNA leaves this call unchecked. The CDR3 extends over 20 amino acids. Germline V lookup: CDR1 LGHNA, CDR2 YSLEER.

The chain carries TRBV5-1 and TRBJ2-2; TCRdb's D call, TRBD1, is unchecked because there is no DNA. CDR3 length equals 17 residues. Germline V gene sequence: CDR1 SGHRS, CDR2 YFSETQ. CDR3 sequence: CASSPTPRGLNTGELFF.

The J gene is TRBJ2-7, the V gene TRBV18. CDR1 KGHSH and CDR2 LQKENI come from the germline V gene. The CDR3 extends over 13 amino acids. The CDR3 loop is CASSLRGEAEQYF. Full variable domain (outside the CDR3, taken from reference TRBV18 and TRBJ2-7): NAGVMQNPRHLVRRRGQEARLRCSPMKGHSHVYWYRQLPEEGLKFMVYLQKENIIDESGMPKERFSAEFPKEGPSILRIQQVVRGDSAAYFCASSLRGEAEQYFGPGTRLTVT.

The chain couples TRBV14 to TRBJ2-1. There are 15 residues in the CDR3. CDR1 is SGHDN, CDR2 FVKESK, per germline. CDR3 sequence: CASSQFSDSYNEQFF.

This CDR3 reads CASSPLAIGGDEQFF. The chain uses TRBV7-2 and TRBJ2-1; TCRdb's D call, TRBD2, is unchecked because there is no DNA. Germline CDR1 is SGHTA and CDR2 is FQGNSA. The CDR3 totals 15 residues.

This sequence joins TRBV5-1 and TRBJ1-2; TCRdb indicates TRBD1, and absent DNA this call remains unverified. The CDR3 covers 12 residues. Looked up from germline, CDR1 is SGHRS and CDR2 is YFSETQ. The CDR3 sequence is CASSPAGDGYTF.

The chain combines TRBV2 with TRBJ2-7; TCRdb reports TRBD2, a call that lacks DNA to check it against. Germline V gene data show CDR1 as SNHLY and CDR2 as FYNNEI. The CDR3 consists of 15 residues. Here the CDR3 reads CASSEDVVVGPEQYF.

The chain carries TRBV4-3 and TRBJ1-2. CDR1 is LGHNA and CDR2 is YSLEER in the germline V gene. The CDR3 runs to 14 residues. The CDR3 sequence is CASSQDLEGYGYTF.

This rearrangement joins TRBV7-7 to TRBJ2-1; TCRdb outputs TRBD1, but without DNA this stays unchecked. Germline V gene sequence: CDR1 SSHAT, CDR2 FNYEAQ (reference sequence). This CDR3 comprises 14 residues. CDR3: CASSLTGEYNEQFF.

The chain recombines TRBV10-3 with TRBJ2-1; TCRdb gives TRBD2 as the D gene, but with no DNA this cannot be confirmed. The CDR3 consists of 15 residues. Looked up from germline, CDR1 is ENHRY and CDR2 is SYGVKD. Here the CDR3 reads CAIGLTSGRGNEQFF.

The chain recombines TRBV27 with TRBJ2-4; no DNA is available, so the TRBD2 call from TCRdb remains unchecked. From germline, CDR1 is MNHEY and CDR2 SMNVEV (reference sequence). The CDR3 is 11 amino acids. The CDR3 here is CASSDLHIQYF.

CDR3: CSAPNLEETQYF. The chain carries TRBV20-1 and TRBJ2-5. The CDR3 runs 12 residues. Germline V gives CDR1 DFQATT, CDR2 SNEGSKA (reference sequence).

The CDR3 region is CASSGRASGSFETQYF. This chain joins TRBV27 and TRBJ2-5; checking the TCRdb D call of TRBD2 is not possible without DNA. The germline CDR1 and CDR2 sequences are MNHEY and SMNVEV (reference sequence). The CDR3 consists of 16 residues.

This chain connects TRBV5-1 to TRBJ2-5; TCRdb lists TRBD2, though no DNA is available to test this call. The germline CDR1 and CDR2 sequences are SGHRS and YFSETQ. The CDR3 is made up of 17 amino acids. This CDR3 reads CASSSGLAGGSQETQYF.

This CDR3 reads CASSSSSGTGPLAYEQYF. V gene TRBV27 combines with J gene TRBJ2-7; TCRdb indicates TRBD1, and absent DNA this call remains unverified. The CDR3 extends over 18 amino acids. Germline values: CDR1 MNHEY, CDR2 SMNVEV (reference sequence).

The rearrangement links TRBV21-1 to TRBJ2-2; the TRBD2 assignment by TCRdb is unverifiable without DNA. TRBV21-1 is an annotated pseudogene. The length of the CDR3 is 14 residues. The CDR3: CASSKWGEAGELFF.

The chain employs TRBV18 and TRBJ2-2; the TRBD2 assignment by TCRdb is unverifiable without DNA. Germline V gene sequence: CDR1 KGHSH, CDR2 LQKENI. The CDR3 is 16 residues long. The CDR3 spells CASSPKTSGSSGELFF. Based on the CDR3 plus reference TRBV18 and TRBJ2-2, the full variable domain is NAGVMQNPRHLVRRRGQEARLRCSPMKGHSHVYWYRQLPEEGLKFMVYLQKENIIDESGMPKERFSAEFPKEGPSILRIQQVVRGDSAAYFCASSPKTSGSSGELFFGEGSRLTVL.

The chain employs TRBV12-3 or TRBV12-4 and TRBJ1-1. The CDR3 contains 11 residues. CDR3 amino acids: CASAENTEAFF.

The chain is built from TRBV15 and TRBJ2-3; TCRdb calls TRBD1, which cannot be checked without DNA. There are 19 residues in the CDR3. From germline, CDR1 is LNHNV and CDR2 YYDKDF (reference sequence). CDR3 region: CATSSRGGRASRGTDTQYF. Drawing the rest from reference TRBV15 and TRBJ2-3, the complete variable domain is DAMVIQNPRYQVTQFGKPVTLSCSQTLNHNVMYWYQQKSSQAPKLLFHYYDKDFNNEADTPDNFQSRRPNTSFCFLDIRSPGLGDTAMYLCATSSRGGRASRGTDTQYFGPGTRLTVL.

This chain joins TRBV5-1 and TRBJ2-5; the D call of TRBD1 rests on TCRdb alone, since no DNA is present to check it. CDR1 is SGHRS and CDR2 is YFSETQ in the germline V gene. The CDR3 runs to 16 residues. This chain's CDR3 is CASSFLNSGGQETQYF.

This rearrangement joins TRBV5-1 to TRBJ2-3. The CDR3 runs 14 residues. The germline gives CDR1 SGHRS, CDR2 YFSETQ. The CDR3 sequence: CASSPGPGPDTQYF.

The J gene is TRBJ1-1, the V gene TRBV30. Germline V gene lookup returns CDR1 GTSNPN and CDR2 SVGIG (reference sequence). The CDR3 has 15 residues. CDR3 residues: CAWSAWGGLNTEAFF.

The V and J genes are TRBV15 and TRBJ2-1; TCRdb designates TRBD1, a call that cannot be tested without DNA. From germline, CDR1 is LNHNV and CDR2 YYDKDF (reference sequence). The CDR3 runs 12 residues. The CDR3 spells CATRGRGNEQFF.